A selection of T cell receptor beta chains follows, all from one sample in a study of cytomegalovirus exposure and HLA in healthy donors. Data came from immunoSEQ multiplex PCR; TCRdb stores just in-frame clones and leaves some out. The sample shows around 210,000 clones, about 76% of them seen only once. The sample taken for sequencing was PBMCs. The receptors come from a male donor in good health and CMV-seropositive. Each CDR3 is given with its conserved first and last residue. The D gene is left open where the match is weak. The listing skips clone size in some rows; elsewhere it reads once, few, many or a size class.

V,J,size,D,DNA,CDR3
TRBV27,TRBJ2-7,once,.,TGTGCCAGCAGTTTGAGTAGAAAGTACGAGCAGTACTTC,CASSLSRKYEQYF
TRBV19,TRBJ1-3,few,TRBD1,TGTGCCAGTAGTACGACAGGGGACCGAAACACCATATATTTT,CASSTTGDRNTIYF
TRBV19,TRBJ2-7,once,.,TGTGCCAGTAGTATAGAGGGGCACACAGTGACCTACGAGCAGTACTTC,CASSIEGHTVTYEQYF
TRBV7-8,TRBJ1-6,few,TRBD1,TGTGCCAGCAGCTGGTCCCCGGACAGGGAAAGGGGAGATTCACCCCTCCACTTT,CASSWSPDRERGDSPLHF
TRBV27,TRBJ1-5,.,.,TGTGCCAGCAACCTTTACCCCCCCGTAAAATGGCGGGCAGACTCGGGAGGTCAGCCCCAGCATTTT,CASNLYPPVKWRADSGGQPQHF
TRBV5-6,TRBJ1-6,.,TRBD1,TGTGCCAGCAGCTCGGGGGACAGCCGCTTTTCACCCCTCCACTTT,CASSSGDSRFSPLHF
TRBV5-1,TRBJ2-4,.,.,TGCGCCAGCAGCCCACCCCAGGGAGCCAAAAACATTCAGTACTTC,CASSPPQGAKNIQYF
TRBV6-1,TRBJ2-7,.,TRBD2,TGTGCCAGCCGGACTAGCGTCTACGAGCAGTACTTC,CASRTSVYEQYF
TRBV7-2,TRBJ2-7,.,TRBD1,TGTGCCAGCAGCTTGCGTGGACAGGGCGCTTACGAGCAGTACTTC,CASSLRGQGAYEQYF
TRBV30,TRBJ1-1,.,TRBD1,TGTGCCTGGGCCGCGGGGACAGCGGACAACACTGAAGCTTTCTTT,CAWAAGTADNTEAFF
TRBV7-2,TRBJ1-2,.,TRBD1,TGTGCCAGCAGCCCAGAAACCGGACAGGGTCGCTACACCTTC,CASSPETGQGRYTF
TRBV11-2,TRBJ1-5,.,TRBD1,TGTGCCAGCAGCCAGGGACAGTACCAGCCCCAGCATTTT,CASSQGQYQPQHF
TRBV7-3,TRBJ2-5,.,.,TGTGCCAGCTCAACTGGGGGGGAGACCCAGTACTTC,CASSTGGETQYF
TRBV6-5,TRBJ2-7,.,.,TGTGCCAGCAGTTACCGACAGGAGGTTGCCTACGAGCAGTACTTC,CASSYRQEVAYEQYF
TRBV28,TRBJ1-5,.,.,TGTGCCAGCAAAGAGGGGAGGGTTGATCAGCCCCAGCATTTT,CASKEGRVDQPQHF
TRBV6-1,TRBJ1-6,.,TRBD1,TGTGCCACCCGGACAGGGGGAACGACACCCCTCCACTTT,CATRTGGTTPLHF
TRBV9,TRBJ2-1,.,TRBD2,TGTGCCAGCAGCTCCCGACTAGCGGGAGGCGAGCAGTTCTTC,CASSSRLAGGEQFF
TRBV7-3,TRBJ2-2,.,.,TGTGCCAGCAGCTCCCTCGGTGGCATCACCGGGGAGTTGTTTTTT,CASSSLGGITGELFF
TRBV7-9,TRBJ1-1,.,TRBD1,TGTGCCAGCAGCTTAATACTCCAGGGGGACACTGAAGCTTTCTTT,CASSLILQGDTEAFF
TRBV28,TRBJ2-7,once,TRBD1,TGTGCCAGCAGTTTGGGACAGGTCATCTACGAGCAGTACTTC,CASSLGQVIYEQYF
TRBV4-3,TRBJ2-1,.,TRBD2,TGCGCCAGCAGCCAATCCTTTGGGGGAGGGTTCTACAATGAGCAGTTCTTC,CASSQSFGGGFYNEQFF
TRBV2,TRBJ1-1,.,.,TGTGCCAGCAGCCCGAGACAGCGCATGAACACTGAAGCTTTCTTT,CASSPRQRMNTEAFF
TRBV10-2,TRBJ2-7,few,TRBD1,TGCGCCATCGGACAGGGACGAGAGCAGTACTTC,CAIGQGREQYF
TRBV25-1,TRBJ2-1,few,TRBD1,TGTGCCAGCAATACCGGGACAGTAAGATCTGAGCAGTTCTTC,CASNTGTVRSEQFF
TRBV7-2,TRBJ2-3,.,TRBD1,TGTGCCACCAGACAGGGGGGGGGCACAGATACGCAGTATTTT,CATRQGGGTDTQYF
TRBV5-6,TRBJ2-2,few,TRBD2,TGTGCCAGCAGTTCCGATCTAGCGGGAGCCGGGGAGCTGTTTTTT,CASSSDLAGAGELFF
TRBV13,TRBJ2-5,once,TRBD2,TGTGCCAGCAGCCCGACCGGGACTAGCGGGGGGGCGCGGGGGGCCCAGTACTTC,CASSPTGTSGGARGAQYF
TRBV7-9,TRBJ1-6,once,TRBD1,TGTGCCAGCAGCTTAAGTACAGGGGGGGTAGCCTATAATTCACCCCTCCACTTT,CASSLSTGGVAYNSPLHF
TRBV7-2,TRBJ1-2,.,TRBD1,TGTGCCAGCAGCTCGATCGGACAGGGCCGGACAGGCGACACCTTC,CASSSIGQGRTGDTF
TRBV28,TRBJ1-2,few,TRBD1,TGTGCCAGCAGTCCGGGGGACAGCGGGGGCTACACCTTC,CASSPGDSGGYTF
TRBV19,TRBJ1-2,few,.,TGTGCCAGTAGTACCCGGTACTATGGCTACACCTTC,CASSTRYYGYTF
TRBV18,TRBJ2-3,.,.,TGTGCCAGCTCACCTTCTCCTAGCACAGATACGCAGTATTTT,CASSPSPSTDTQYF
TRBV27,TRBJ1-1,.,TRBD1,TGTGCCAGCAGCCGAGACAGGGCATACACTGAAGCTTTCTTT,CASSRDRAYTEAFF
TRBV6-5,TRBJ2-7,.,.,TGTGCCAGCTCCCTCCCAGGGTTCTACGAGCAGTACTTC,CASSLPGFYEQYF
TRBV9,TRBJ2-7,.,.,TGTGCCAGCAGCCCCCAGGGTAGCTACTACGAGCAGTACTTC,CASSPQGSYYEQYF
TRBV28,TRBJ2-5,.,.,TGTGCCAGCAGTTTCGGGGAGACCCAGTACTTC,CASSFGETQYF
TRBV11-2,TRBJ2-5,few,.,TGTGCCAGCAGCTTAGTACTGCAAGAGACCCAGTACTTC,CASSLVLQETQYF
TRBV4-1,TRBJ2-2,.,.,TGCGCCAGCAGCCAAGATAGAGCCGGGGAGCTGTTTTTT,CASSQDRAGELFF
TRBV30,TRBJ1-5,.,.,TGTGCCTGGAGGATGACGGGTAGCAATCAGCCCCAGCATTTT,CAWRMTGSNQPQHF
TRBV5-4,TRBJ1-6,.,TRBD1,TGTGCCAGCAGCTTGGGGGACAGGAGTCAATATAATTCACCCCTCCACTTT,CASSLGDRSQYNSPLHF
TRBV5-4,TRBJ1-4,.,.,TGTGCCAGCAGCTTGGAGCCGAGACAGGTTAATGAAAAACTGTTTTTT,CASSLEPRQVNEKLFF
TRBV4-3,TRBJ1-1,.,.,TGCGCCAGCAGCCAAGTCGCAGGGAAAAACACTGAAGCTTTCTTT,CASSQVAGKNTEAFF
TRBV5-6,TRBJ2-7,.,.,TGTGCCAGCAGCTTGGACCTGCGCGCCTCCTACGAGCAGTACTTC,CASSLDLRASYEQYF
TRBV9,TRBJ1-5,once,TRBD1,TGTGCCAGCTCGGGACAGGGGGCTCAGAGCAATCAGCCCCAGCATTTT,CASSGQGAQSNQPQHF
TRBV28,TRBJ1-1,.,.,TGTGCCATCCTCCCGACAGGAAGCACTGAAGCTTTCTTT,CAILPTGSTEAFF
TRBV11-2,TRBJ2-5,.,.,TGTGCCAGCGGTGCGGAGCTCCAAGAGACCCAGTACTTC,CASGAELQETQYF
TRBV4-3,TRBJ2-1,.,TRBD2,TGCGCCAGCAGCCCCGTAACCGGGACTAGCGGGATTGGTGAGCAGTTCTTC,CASSPVTGTSGIGEQFF